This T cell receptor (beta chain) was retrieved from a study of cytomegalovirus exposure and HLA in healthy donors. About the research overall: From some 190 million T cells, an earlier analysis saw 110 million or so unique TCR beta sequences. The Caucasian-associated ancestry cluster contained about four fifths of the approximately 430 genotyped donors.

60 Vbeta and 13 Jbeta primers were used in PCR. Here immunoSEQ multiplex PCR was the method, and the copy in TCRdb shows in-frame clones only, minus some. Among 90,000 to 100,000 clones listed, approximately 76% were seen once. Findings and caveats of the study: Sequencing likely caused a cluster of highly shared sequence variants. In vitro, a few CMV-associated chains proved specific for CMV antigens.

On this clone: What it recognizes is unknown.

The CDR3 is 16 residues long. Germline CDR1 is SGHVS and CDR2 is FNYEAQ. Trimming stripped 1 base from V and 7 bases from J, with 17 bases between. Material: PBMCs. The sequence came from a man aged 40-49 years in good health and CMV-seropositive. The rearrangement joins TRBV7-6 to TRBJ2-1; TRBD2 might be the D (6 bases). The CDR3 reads CASSLEVSGGLNEQFF. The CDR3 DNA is TGTGCCAGCAGCTTAGAGGTTTCCGGGGGTCTAAATGAGCAGTTCTTC.